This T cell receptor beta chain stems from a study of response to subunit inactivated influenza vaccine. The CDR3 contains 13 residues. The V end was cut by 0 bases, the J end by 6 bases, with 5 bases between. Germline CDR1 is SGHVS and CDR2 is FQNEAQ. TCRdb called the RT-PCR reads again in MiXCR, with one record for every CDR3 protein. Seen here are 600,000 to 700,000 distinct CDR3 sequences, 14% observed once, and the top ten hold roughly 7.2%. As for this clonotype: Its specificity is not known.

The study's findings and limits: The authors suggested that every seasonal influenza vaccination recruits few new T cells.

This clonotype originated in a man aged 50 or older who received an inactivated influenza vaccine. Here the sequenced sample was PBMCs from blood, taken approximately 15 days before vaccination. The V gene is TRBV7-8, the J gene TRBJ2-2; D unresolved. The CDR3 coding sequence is TGTGCCAGCAGCTTAGCGTTTGCCGGGGAGCTGTTTTTT. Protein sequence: CASSLAFAGELFF. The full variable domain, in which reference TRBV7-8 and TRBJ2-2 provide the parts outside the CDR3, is GAGVSQSPRYKVAKRGQDVALRCDPISGHVSLFWYQQALGQGPEFLTYFQNEAQLDKSGLPSDRFFAERPEGSVSTLKIQRTQQEDSAVYLCASSLAFAGELFFGEGSRLTVL.